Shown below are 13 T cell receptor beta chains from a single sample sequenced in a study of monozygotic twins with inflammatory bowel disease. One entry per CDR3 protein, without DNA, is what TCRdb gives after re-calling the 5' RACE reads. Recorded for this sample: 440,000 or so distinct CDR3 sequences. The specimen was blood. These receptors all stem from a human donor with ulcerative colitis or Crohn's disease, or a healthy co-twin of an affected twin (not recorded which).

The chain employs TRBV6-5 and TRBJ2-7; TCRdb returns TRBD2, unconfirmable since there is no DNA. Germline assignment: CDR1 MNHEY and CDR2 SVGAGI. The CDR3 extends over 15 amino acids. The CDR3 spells CASSYSIAGEAEQYF.

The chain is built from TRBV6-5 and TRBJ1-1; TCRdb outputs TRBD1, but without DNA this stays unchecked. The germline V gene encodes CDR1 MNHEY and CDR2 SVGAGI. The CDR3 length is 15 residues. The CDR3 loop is CASSWAGQLNTEAFF.

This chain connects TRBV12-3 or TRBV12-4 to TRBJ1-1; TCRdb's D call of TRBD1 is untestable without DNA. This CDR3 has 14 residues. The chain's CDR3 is CASSRGTGGTEAFF.

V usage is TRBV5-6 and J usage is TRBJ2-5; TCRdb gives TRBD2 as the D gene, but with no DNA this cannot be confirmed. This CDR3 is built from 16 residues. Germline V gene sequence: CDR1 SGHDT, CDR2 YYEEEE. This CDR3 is CASSFRAGAQLETQYF.

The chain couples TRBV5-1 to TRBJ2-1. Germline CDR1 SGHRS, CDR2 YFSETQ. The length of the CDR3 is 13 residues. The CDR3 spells CASSLSRYNEQFF.

The CDR3 region is CASNYHASGNTIYF. The chain joins TRBV30 to TRBJ1-3. Germline CDR1 is GTSNPN and CDR2 is SVGIG (reference sequence). The CDR3 totals 14 residues.

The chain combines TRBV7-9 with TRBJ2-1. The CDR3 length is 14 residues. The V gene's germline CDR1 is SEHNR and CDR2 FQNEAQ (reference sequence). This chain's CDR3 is CASSLAQRYNEQFF.

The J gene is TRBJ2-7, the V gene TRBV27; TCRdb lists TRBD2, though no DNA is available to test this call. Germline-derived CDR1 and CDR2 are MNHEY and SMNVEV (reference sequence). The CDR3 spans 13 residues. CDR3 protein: CASSFLAGDEPYF.

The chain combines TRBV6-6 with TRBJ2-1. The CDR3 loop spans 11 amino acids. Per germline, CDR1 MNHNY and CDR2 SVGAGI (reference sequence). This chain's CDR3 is CASSYLQEQFF.

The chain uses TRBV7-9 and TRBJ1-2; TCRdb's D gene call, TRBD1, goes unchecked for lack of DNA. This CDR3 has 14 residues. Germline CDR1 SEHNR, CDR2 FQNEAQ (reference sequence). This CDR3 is CASSPPDRMAAYTF.

The CDR3 protein is CASSLARANTEAFF. The chain combines TRBV7-2 with TRBJ1-1; without DNA, the TCRdb call of TRBD1 cannot be checked. This CDR3 has 14 residues. Germline lookup yields CDR1 SGHTA and CDR2 FQGNSA.

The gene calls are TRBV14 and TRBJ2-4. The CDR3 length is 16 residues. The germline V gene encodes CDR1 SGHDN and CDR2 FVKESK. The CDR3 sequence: CASSPETGFAKNIQYF.

The chain's CDR3 is CSAAPTGSGNTIYF. The chain has TRBV29-1 and TRBJ1-3. The CDR3 loop spans 14 amino acids. Germline V gene lookup returns CDR1 SQVTM and CDR2 ANQGSEA.